The next 28 T cell receptor beta chains were all read from a single sample in a study of cytomegalovirus exposure and HLA in healthy donors. A multiplex PCR was run with 60 Vbeta primers and 13 Jbeta primers. Profiling relied on immunoSEQ multiplex PCR, and the TCRdb table lists in-frame clones only, not all of them. This table has roughly 180,000 clones, 76% appearing once. The sample taken for sequencing was PBMCs. Every receptor here comes from a woman in her 30s in good health and CMV-seropositive.

The rearrangement joins TRBV30 to TRBJ1-5; D unresolved. Germline V CDR1 and CDR2: GTSNPN, SVGIG (reference sequence). The CDR3 consists of 16 residues. V dropped 0 bases and J dropped 1 base, with 13 bases sitting between them. The CDR3 region has the DNA TGTGCCTGGAGTGTATCGGCCCGGGTAAGCAATCAGCCCCAGCATTTT. This sequence encodes CAWSVSARVSNQPQHF. The full variable domain, rest sourced from reference TRBV30 and TRBJ1-5, is SQTIHQWPATLVQPVGSPLSLECTVEGTSNPNLYWYRQAAGRGLQLLFYSVGIGQISSEVPQNLSASRPQDRQFILSSKKLLLSDSGFYLCAWSVSARVSNQPQHFGDGTRLSIL.

To note about this clone: Other DNA sequences in the same sample also yield this CDR3. The chain carries TRBV4-2 and TRBJ2-7, with 9 bases aligning to TRBD1. V trimming: 0 bases; J trimming: 4 bases; junction bases outside the gene matches: 7. This CDR3 region has 16 residues. Germline V lookup: CDR1 LGHNA, CDR2 YNFKEQ. The CDR3 bases are TGTGCCAGCAGCCAAGATTCGGGACAGGGTGCTTACGAGCAGTACTTC. Amino acid sequence: CASSQDSGQGAYEQYF.

This clone was detected only a few times. V usage is TRBV28 and J usage is TRBJ2-2; 7 nucleotides line up with TRBD1. This CDR3 has 14 amino acids. V lost 6 bases to trimming and J lost 13 bases; unmatched junction nucleotides: 14. Germline-derived CDR1 and CDR2 are MDHEN and SYDVKM. CDR3 nucleotide sequence: TGTGCCAGCAGGTGGGACAGAAAAGGGTCCTGGCTGTTTTTT. It specifies CASRWDRKGSWLFF.

The sample holds one count of this clone. The chain recombines TRBV11-3 with TRBJ1-1; 9 bases agree with TRBD1. V lost 5 bases to trimming and J lost 3 bases; unmatched junction nucleotides: 7. Germline lookup yields CDR1 SGHNT and CDR2 YENEEA. CDR3 length: 15 amino acids. The CDR3 is CASSTYRGLDTEAFF. The CDR3 DNA follows: TGTGCCAGCAGCACCTACAGGGGGCTTGACACTGAAGCTTTCTTT.

The rearrangement links TRBV5-1 to TRBJ2-1; TRBD2 matches at 12 bases. CDR3 length: 17 residues. V shed 1 base, J shed 0 bases, and the junction held 2 bases outside the gene matches. Germline CDR1 reads SGHRS; CDR2 reads YFSETQ. CDR3 residues: CASSLPSGGVSYNEQFF. The CDR3 DNA reads TGCGCCAGCAGCTTGCCTAGCGGGGGGGTCTCCTACAATGAGCAGTTCTTC.

V is TRBV28 and J is TRBJ2-2, with 8 bases fitting TRBD2. This CDR3 spans 15 amino acids. Trimming took 7 bases from V and 0 from J; bases not matched to a gene: 4. Looked up from germline, CDR1 is MDHEN and CDR2 is SYDVKM. The CDR3 sequence: CASISGGANTGELFF. The CDR3 region has the DNA TGTGCCAGCATCTCGGGAGGGGCGAACACCGGGGAGCTGTTTTTT.

The chain is built from TRBV7-9 and TRBJ2-2; D might be TRBD2 (6 bases). Trimming left V 6 bases short and J 0 bases short, with 11 bases between. The CDR3 is made up of 15 amino acids. The germline V gene encodes CDR1 SEHNR and CDR2 FQNEAQ (reference sequence). Here the CDR3 reads CASRFGGSNTGELFF. CDR3 coding DNA: TGTGCCAGCAGATTTGGGGGGTCGAACACCGGGGAGCTGTTTTTT.

This rearrangement joins TRBV15 to TRBJ2-1, with TRBD2 matching 9 bases. The CDR3 covers 16 residues. The germline V gene encodes CDR1 LNHNV and CDR2 YYDKDF (reference sequence). V gave up 0 bases and J gave up 11 bases; unmatched junction bases: 11. Here the CDR3 DNA reads TGTGCCACCAGCAGAGATCAACTAGCGGGCCGGAGTCAGCAGTTCTTC. It is translated as CATSRDQLAGRSQQFF. Full variable domain (rest looked up from reference TRBV15 and TRBJ2-1): DAMVIQNPRYQVTQFGKPVTLSCSQTLNHNVMYWYQQKSSQAPKLLFHYYDKDFNNEADTPDNFQSRRPNTSFCFLDIRSPGLGDTAMYLCATSRDQLAGRSQQFFGPGTRLTVL.

This clone was picked up a small number of times. The chain combines TRBV2 with TRBJ1-5; possibly TRBD1 for D (5 bases). Germline-derived CDR1 and CDR2 are SNHLY and FYNNEI. The CDR3 has 16 residues. Trimming took 4 bases from V and 4 from J, leaving 17 bases between them. This CDR3 is CASSGAPRDLNQPQHF. The CDR3 DNA is TGTGCCAGCAGTGGGGCCCCCAGGGATCTTAATCAGCCCCAGCATTTT.

This clone showed up just a few times. The rearrangement joins TRBV4-1 to TRBJ1-5; no clear D gene. The length of the CDR3 is 16 residues. The germline gives CDR1 MGHRA, CDR2 YSYEKL. The V gene lost 0 bases and the J gene lost 0 bases, with 9 bases spanning the gap. The CDR3 here is CASSQEYPNSNQPQHF. The DNA for the CDR3 is TGCGCCAGCAGCCAAGAGTACCCTAATAGCAATCAGCCCCAGCATTTT.

This clone was recorded once. The DNA for the CDR3 is TGTGCCAGCAGTTACTCGGAAGGGGCCGGGGAGCTGTTTTTT. Encoded protein: CASSYSEGAGELFF. The chain joins TRBV6-6 to TRBJ2-2; D might be TRBD1 (5 bases). Germline loops: CDR1 MNHNY, CDR2 SVGAGI (reference sequence). Trimming cost V 0 bases and J 6 bases, with 8 bases left between them. CDR3 size: 14 residues.

This chain links TRBV7-9 with TRBJ1-5; D ambiguous. The CDR3 totals 14 residues. CDR1 SEHNR and CDR2 FQNEAQ come from the germline V gene (reference sequence). Deletions cut 1 base from V and 3 bases from J, with 7 bases between. The CDR3 DNA sequence: TGTGCCAGCAGCTTAGGCCAGTTCAATCAGCCCCAGCATTTT. This sequence encodes CASSLGQFNQPQHF.

The chain employs TRBV28 and TRBJ1-4; tentatively, D is TRBD1 (5 bases). This CDR3 is built from 15 residues. Germline-derived CDR1 and CDR2 are MDHEN and SYDVKM. V dropped 4 bases and J dropped 3 bases, with 12 bases sitting between them. CDR3 region: CASSSPWGANEKLFF. DNA for the CDR3: TGTGCCAGCAGTTCACCCTGGGGGGCTAATGAAAAACTGTTTTTT. Full variable domain (outside the CDR3, taken from reference TRBV28 and TRBJ1-4): DVKVTQSSRYLVKRTGEKVFLECVQDMDHENMFWYRQDPGLGLRLIYFSYDVKMKEKGDIPEGYSVSREKKERFSLILESASTNQTSMYLCASSSPWGANEKLFFGSGTQLSVL.

J is TRBJ1-5 and V is TRBV5-6, with TRBD1 identical over 7 bases. Germline values: CDR1 SGHDT, CDR2 YYEEEE. The CDR3 runs to 15 residues. Trimming took 1 base from V and 2 from J; bases not matched to a gene: 3. The CDR3 protein is CASSLTGEGNQPQHF. DNA of the CDR3: TGTGCCAGCAGCTTGACAGGGGAAGGCAATCAGCCCCAGCATTTT. The complete variable domain, with remaining parts taken from reference TRBV5-6 and TRBJ1-5, reads DAGVTQSPTHLIKTRGQQVTLRCSPKSGHDTVSWYQQALGQGPQFIFQYYEEEERQRGNFPDRFSGHQFPNYSSELNVNALLLGDSALYLCASSLTGEGNQPQHFGDGTRLSIL.

CDR3 sequence: CASSSMTLTGELFF. CDR3 sequence (DNA): TGTGCCAGCAGCTCCATGACTTTAACCGGGGAGCTGTTTTTT. V and J are TRBV7-2 and TRBJ2-2; D unclear. Germline V gives CDR1 SGHTA, CDR2 FQGNSA. CDR3 size: 14 residues. The V end was cut by 4 bases, the J end by 5 bases, with 11 bases between.

This chain uses TRBV19 with TRBJ1-2, with 8 positions matching TRBD1. V shed 2 bases and J 4 bases; nucleotides not matched to a gene: 3. Per the germline V gene, CDR1 is LNHDA and CDR2 is SQIVND (reference sequence). The CDR3 covers 14 residues. DNA for the CDR3: TGTGCCAGTAGTATACAAACAGGGGGCTATGGCTACACCTTC. It is translated as CASSIQTGGYGYTF.

The chain couples TRBV9 to TRBJ2-3; D is unclear. This CDR3 is built from 16 residues. The V end was cut by 4 bases, the J end by 0 bases, with 15 bases between. Germline V lookup: CDR1 SGDLS, CDR2 YYNGEE. The CDR3: CASSPYWSSSTDTQYF. The CDR3 DNA sequence: TGTGCCAGCAGCCCGTACTGGAGTTCTAGCACAGATACGCAGTATTTT.

This clone was observed a handful of times. V is TRBV5-1 and J is TRBJ2-7, with a weak D call TRBD1 (6 bases). CDR1 is SGHRS, CDR2 YFSETQ, per germline. V lost 4 bases to trimming and J lost 7 bases, with 12 bases between them. The CDR3 runs to 12 residues. CDR3: CASSPGTNEQYF. As DNA, the CDR3 is TGCGCCAGCAGCCCCGGGACAAATGAGCAGTACTTC.

This chain uses TRBV7-2 with TRBJ1-6; the D is unclear. V lost 4 bases, J lost 7 bases, and 8 bases lay in between. The CDR3 sequence is 13 residues long. Germline lookup yields CDR1 SGHTA and CDR2 FQGNSA. The DNA of the CDR3 is TGTGCCAGCAGCTCTAGCATGAATTCACCCCTCCACTTT. The encoded protein is CASSSSMNSPLHF.

V usage is TRBV28 and J usage is TRBJ2-1, with 7 nucleotides matching TRBD1. V shed 6 bases, J shed 2 bases, and the junction held 16 bases outside the gene matches. CDR1 is MDHEN, CDR2 SYDVKM, per germline. This CDR3 has 18 residues. The CDR3 loop is CASSSGTVGLPPYNEQFF. The CDR3 coding sequence is TGTGCCAGCAGCTCCGGGACAGTGGGGCTACCCCCCTACAATGAGCAGTTCTTC.

V gene TRBV19 combines with J gene TRBJ1-5; possible D gene TRBD1, 5 bases. This CDR3 comprises 16 residues. Germline assignment: CDR1 LNHDA and CDR2 SQIVND (reference sequence). The V gene lost 3 bases and the J gene lost 6 bases, with 18 bases spanning the gap. CDR3 sequence (DNA): TGTGCCAGTAGTATCTTCAGCAGGGTTCCAAGTCAGCCCCAGCATTTT. Protein product: CASSIFSRVPSQPQHF.

The gene calls are TRBV10-3 and TRBJ2-5; 7 positions agree with TRBD2. CDR1 and CDR2 from the germline V gene are ENHRY and SYGVKD. J lost 0 bases, V lost 9 bases, and 1 base had no gene match. This CDR3 spans 12 amino acids. CDR3 nucleotides: TGTGCCATAACTAGCGACCAAGAGACCCAGTACTTC. Translation: CAITSDQETQYF.

J is TRBJ1-5 and V is TRBV7-2, with no clear D. V dropped 8 bases and J dropped 0 bases, with 8 bases sitting between them. The CDR3 runs 13 residues. Germline V gene lookup returns CDR1 SGHTA and CDR2 FQGNSA. Here the CDR3 DNA reads TGTGCCAGCGAAGACACTAGCAATCAGCCCCAGCATTTT. Its protein is CASEDTSNQPQHF.

The chain couples TRBV7-3 to TRBJ2-2; D not certain. V was trimmed by 5 bases and J by 6 bases, leaving 16 bases between them. The CDR3 loop spans 15 amino acids. Germline CDR1 and CDR2: SGHTA and FQGTGA. The CDR3 region is CASSANLPGAGELFF. CDR3 bases: TGTGCCAGCAGCGCTAACCTACCCGGAGCCGGGGAGCTGTTTTTT.

The rearrangement joins TRBV28 to TRBJ1-2; 9 nucleotides align to TRBD1. This CDR3 comprises 14 residues. V was clipped by 4 bases and J by 12 bases; unmatched bases: 12. CDR1 is MDHEN, CDR2 SYDVKM, per germline. The CDR3 nucleotides are TGTGCCAGCAGTTCAGGGACAGGGCGACGAGAAAACACCTTC. It codes for CASSSGTGRRENTF.

The chain joins TRBV7-2 to TRBJ2-7; the D gene is possibly TRBD1 (6 bases). CDR1 SGHTA and CDR2 FQGNSA come from the germline V gene. V was trimmed by 5 bases and J by 0 bases, leaving 11 bases between them. This CDR3 region has 14 residues. The CDR3 nucleotides read TGTGCCAGCAGCCTGTACAGGGACTCCTACGAGCAGTACTTC. Residues: CASSLYRDSYEQYF.

V and J are TRBV5-1 and TRBJ1-3; D perhaps matches TRBD1 (5 bases). Per the germline V gene, CDR1 is SGHRS and CDR2 is YFSETQ. V was cut by 4 bases and J by 0 bases, with 11 bases left in between. The CDR3 totals 15 residues. The CDR3 bases are TGCGCCAGCAGCCGGGACGGGAGCTCTGGAAACACCATATATTTT. It specifies CASSRDGSSGNTIYF.

This chain connects TRBV7-2 to TRBJ2-7, with a possible D match to TRBD2 (7 bases). The germline V gene has CDR1 SGHTA and CDR2 FQGNSA. This CDR3 contains 17 residues. Deletions cut 5 bases from V and 4 bases from J, with 24 bases between. The CDR3 coding sequence is TGTGCCAGCAGCCGGGGCCGCGCGGGGGCCTCCGTGTACGAGCAGTACTTC. Translated: CASSRGRAGASVYEQYF. The entire variable domain, with the rest obtained from reference TRBV7-2 and TRBJ2-7, is as follows: GAGVSQSPSNKVTEKGKDVELRCDPISGHTALYWYRQSLGQGLEFLIYFQGNSAPDKSGLPSDRFSAERTGGSVSTLTIQRTQQEDSAVYLCASSRGRAGASVYEQYFGPGTRLTVT.